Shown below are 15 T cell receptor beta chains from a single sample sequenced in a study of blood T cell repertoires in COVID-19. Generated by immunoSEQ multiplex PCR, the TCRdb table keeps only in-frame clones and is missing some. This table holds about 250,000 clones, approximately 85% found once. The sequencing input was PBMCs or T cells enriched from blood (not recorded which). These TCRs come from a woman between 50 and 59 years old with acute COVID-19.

In DNA form, the CDR3 reads TGTGCCAGCAGCACAACCTATGGCTACACCTTC. Translation: CASSTTYGYTF. The chain links TRBV2 to TRBJ1-2; D remains ambiguous. CDR1 is SNHLY and CDR2 is FYNNEI in the germline V gene. The CDR3 has 11 residues. The germline V and J ends were trimmed by 6 bases and 4 bases, with 6 bases remaining between them.

The CDR3 region is CASRRWSANEKLFF. For the CDR3, the DNA is TGTGCCAGCAGGAGGTGGTCAGCTAATGAAAAACTGTTTTTT. The chain carries TRBV7-3 and TRBJ1-4; no reliable D call. V was shortened by 6 bases and J by 3 bases, with 11 bases between the two germline ends. Germline CDR1 is SGHTA and CDR2 is FQGTGA. The length of the CDR3 is 14 residues.

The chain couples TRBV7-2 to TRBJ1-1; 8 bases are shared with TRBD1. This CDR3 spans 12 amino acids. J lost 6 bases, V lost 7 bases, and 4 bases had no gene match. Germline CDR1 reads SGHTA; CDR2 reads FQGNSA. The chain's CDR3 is CASNRQGSEAFF. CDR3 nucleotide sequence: TGTGCCAGCAACCGACAGGGGTCTGAAGCTTTCTTT.

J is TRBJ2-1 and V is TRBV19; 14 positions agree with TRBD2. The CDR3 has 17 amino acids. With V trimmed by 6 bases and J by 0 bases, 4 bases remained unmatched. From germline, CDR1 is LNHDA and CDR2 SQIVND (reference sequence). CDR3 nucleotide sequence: TGTGCCAGTAGAGGGACTAGCGGGGGCCTCTCCTACAATGAGCAGTTCTTC. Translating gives CASRGTSGGLSYNEQFF.

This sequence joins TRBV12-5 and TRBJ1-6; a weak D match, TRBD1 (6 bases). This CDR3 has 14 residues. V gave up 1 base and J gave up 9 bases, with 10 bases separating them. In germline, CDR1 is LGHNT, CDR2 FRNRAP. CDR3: CASGLGGGVSPLHF. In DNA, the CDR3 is TGTGCTAGTGGTTTGGGAGGGGGAGTTTCACCCCTCCACTTT.

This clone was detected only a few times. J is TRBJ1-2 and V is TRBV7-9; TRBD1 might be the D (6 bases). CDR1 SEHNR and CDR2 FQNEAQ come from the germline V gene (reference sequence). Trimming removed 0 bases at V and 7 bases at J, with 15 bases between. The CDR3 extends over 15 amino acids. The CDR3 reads CASSLARGASRGYTF. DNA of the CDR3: TGTGCCAGCAGCTTAGCGCGGGGGGCGAGCCGTGGCTACACCTTC.

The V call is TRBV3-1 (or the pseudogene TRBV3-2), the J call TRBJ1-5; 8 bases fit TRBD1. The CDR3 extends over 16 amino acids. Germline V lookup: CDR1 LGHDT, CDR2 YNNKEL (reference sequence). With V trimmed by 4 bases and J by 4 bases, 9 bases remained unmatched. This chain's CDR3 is CASSPDGQGANQPQHF. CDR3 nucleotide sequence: TGTGCCAGCAGCCCGGACGGCCAGGGGGCGAATCAGCCCCAGCATTTT.

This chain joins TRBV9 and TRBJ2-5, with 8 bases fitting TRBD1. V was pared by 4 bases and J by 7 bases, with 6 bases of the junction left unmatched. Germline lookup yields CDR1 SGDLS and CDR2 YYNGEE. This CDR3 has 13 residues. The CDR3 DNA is TGTGCCAGCAGCCCGGACAGGGCGGGGACCCAGTACTTC. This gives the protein CASSPDRAGTQYF.

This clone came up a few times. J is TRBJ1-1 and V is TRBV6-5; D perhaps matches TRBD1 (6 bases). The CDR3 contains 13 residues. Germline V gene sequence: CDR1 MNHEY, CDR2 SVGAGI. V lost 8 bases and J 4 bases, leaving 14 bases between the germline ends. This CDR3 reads CASRQAEVTEAFF. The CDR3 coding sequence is TGTGCCAGCCGACAGGCGGAGGTCACTGAAGCTTTCTTT.

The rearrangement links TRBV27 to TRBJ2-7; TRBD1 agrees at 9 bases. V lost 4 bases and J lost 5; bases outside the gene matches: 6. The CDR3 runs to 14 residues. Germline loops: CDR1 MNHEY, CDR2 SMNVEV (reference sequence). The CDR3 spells CASSWTGASDEQYF. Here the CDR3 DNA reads TGTGCCAGCAGTTGGACAGGGGCCTCGGACGAGCAGTACTTC.

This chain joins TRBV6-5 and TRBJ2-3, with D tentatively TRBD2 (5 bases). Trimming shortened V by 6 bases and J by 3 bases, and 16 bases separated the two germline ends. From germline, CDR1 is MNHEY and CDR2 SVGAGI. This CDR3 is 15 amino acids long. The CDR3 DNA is TGTGCCAGCAGCCCCCCCGGGGTTGGGACAGATACGCAGTATTTT. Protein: CASSPPGVGTDTQYF.

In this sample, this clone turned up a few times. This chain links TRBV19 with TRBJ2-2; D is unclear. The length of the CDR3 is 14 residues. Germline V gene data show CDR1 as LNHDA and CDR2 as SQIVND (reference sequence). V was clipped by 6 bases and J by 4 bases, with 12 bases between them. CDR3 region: CASSLSWSTGELFF. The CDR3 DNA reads TGTGCCAGTAGCCTCTCGTGGAGCACCGGGGAGCTGTTTTTT.

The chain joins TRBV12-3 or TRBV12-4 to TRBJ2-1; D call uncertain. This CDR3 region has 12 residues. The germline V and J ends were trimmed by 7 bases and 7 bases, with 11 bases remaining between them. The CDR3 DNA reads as TGTGCCAGCAATTTTTACCAGAATGAGCAGTTCTTC. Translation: CASNFYQNEQFF.

Written as DNA, the CDR3 is TGTGCCAGCAGTCGGGGACAGGGAAACACCGGGGAGCTGTTTTTT. Translated: CASSRGQGNTGELFF. The gene calls are TRBV6-4 and TRBJ2-2; TRBD1 matches 9 bases. Germline V gives CDR1 MRHNA, CDR2 SNTAGT. Unmatched junction bases numbered 3, after V lost 5 bases and J lost 2 bases. The CDR3 consists of 15 residues.

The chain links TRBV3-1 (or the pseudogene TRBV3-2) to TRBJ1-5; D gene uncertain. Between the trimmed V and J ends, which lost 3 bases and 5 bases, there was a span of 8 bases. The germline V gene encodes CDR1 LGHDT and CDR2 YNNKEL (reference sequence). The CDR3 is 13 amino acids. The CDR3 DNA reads TGTGCCAGCAGCCACCTGGCAGATCAGCCCCAGCATTTT. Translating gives CASSHLADQPQHF.